One sample yielded the 11 T cell receptor beta chains listed below, sequenced in a study of cytomegalovirus exposure and HLA in healthy donors. It was with 60 Vbeta and 13 Jbeta primers that the PCR ran. Sequencing used immunoSEQ multiplex PCR; TCRdb keeps in-frame clones, though not all of them. The sample has fewer than 200,000 clones, under 80% seen once. The specimen sequenced was PBMCs. The receptors were sampled from a female donor in good health and CMV-seronegative.

The V call is TRBV7-9, the J call TRBJ1-2; no clear D. Germline-derived CDR1 and CDR2 are SEHNR and FQNEAQ (reference sequence). This CDR3 comprises 15 residues. Trimming removed 4 bases at V and 3 bases at J, with 15 bases between. The CDR3 reads CASSSREGRYYGYTF. As DNA, the CDR3 is TGTGCCAGCAGCTCCCGGGAGGGCAGATACTATGGCTACACCTTC.

This clone was seen a single time. V gene TRBV29-1 combines with J gene TRBJ1-4; D remains ambiguous. Trimming removed 4 bases from V and 5 bases from J, with 8 bases in between. From germline, CDR1 is SQVTM and CDR2 ANQGSEA. The CDR3 is 12 amino acids. The CDR3, as DNA: TGCAGCGTTGTAGTTCTGAATGAAAAACTGTTTTTT. Amino acid sequence: CSVVVLNEKLFF.

Here the CDR3 reads CASSRQGLNYGYTF. The DNA for the CDR3 is TGTGCCAGCAGCCGACAGGGGCTCAACTATGGCTACACCTTC. This chain uses TRBV27 with TRBJ1-2, with 8 bases that match TRBD1. The CDR3 is 14 amino acids. Germline lookup yields CDR1 MNHEY and CDR2 SMNVEV (reference sequence). V gave up 6 bases and J gave up 2 bases; unmatched junction bases: 5.

The chain joins TRBV7-9 to TRBJ2-5; 7 bases are a match to TRBD1. The V and J ends lost 3 bases and 4 bases, in that order; junction bases with no gene match: 5. From germline, CDR1 is SEHNR and CDR2 FQNEAQ (reference sequence). There are 14 residues in the CDR3. In nucleotides, the CDR3 is TGTGCCAGCAGCTTTGGGCAGGGGGTAGAGACCCAGTACTTC. It encodes CASSFGQGVETQYF.

V and J are TRBV4-1 and TRBJ2-7, with D possibly being TRBD2 (6 bases). Trimming pared 4 bases from V and 0 bases from J, leaving 16 bases between. Germline V gene data show CDR1 as MGHRA and CDR2 as YSYEKL. This CDR3 has 16 amino acids. The CDR3, as DNA: TGCGCCAGCAGCCGTAGCCAGTCCGGGGGCTCCTACGAGCAGTACTTC. Translated, it gives CASSRSQSGGSYEQYF.

The chain couples TRBV30 to TRBJ2-1; 8 nucleotides align to TRBD1. The length of the CDR3 is 12 residues. V lost 8 bases and J lost 8; bases outside the gene matches: 8. Germline-derived CDR1 and CDR2 are GTSNPN and SVGIG (reference sequence). Here the CDR3 DNA reads TGTGCCGGAGGGCAGGGGGCTTATGAGCAGTTCTTC. Protein product: CAGGQGAYEQFF.

The rearrangement joins TRBV25-1 to TRBJ2-7, with D possibly TRBD2 on 5 matching bases. This CDR3 spans 11 amino acids. V was trimmed by 8 bases and J by 3 bases, leaving 8 bases between them. CDR1 MGHDK and CDR2 SYGVNS come from the germline V gene. The CDR3 DNA follows: TGTGCCAGCGGACGGGGCTACGAGCAGTACTTC. Its protein product is CASGRGYEQYF.

The chain is built from TRBV5-1 and TRBJ2-7, with D tentatively TRBD2 (8 bases). The CDR3 has 15 residues. Germline V lookup: CDR1 SGHRS, CDR2 YFSETQ. V gave up 4 bases and J gave up 3 bases, with 17 bases separating them. DNA of the CDR3: TGCGCCAGCAGCCCGGGAGGGGGCTCATTCTACGAGCAGTACTTC. Protein sequence: CASSPGGGSFYEQYF.

The V and J genes are TRBV10-3 and TRBJ1-3, with D unresolved. CDR1 ENHRY and CDR2 SYGVKD come from the germline V gene. The CDR3 contains 15 residues. V was pared by 4 bases and J by 0 bases, with 10 bases between. This CDR3 reads CAISATDLSGNTIYF. Written as DNA, the CDR3 is TGTGCCATCAGTGCGACTGACCTCTCTGGAAACACCATATATTTT.

In the case of this clone: The same CDR3 is also encoded by other DNA sequences in this sample. CDR3 in DNA: TGTGCCAGCAGCTTGGGACTGAGCACAGATACGCAGTATTTT. Residues: CASSLGLSTDTQYF. V is TRBV5-6 and J is TRBJ2-3; D remains unclear. Trimming removed 0 bases from V and 0 bases from J, with 5 bases in between. Germline V CDR1 and CDR2: SGHDT, YYEEEE. The CDR3 length is 14 residues.

The J gene is TRBJ1-1, the V gene TRBV2; D might be TRBD1 (5 bases). The germline V gene encodes CDR1 SNHLY and CDR2 FYNNEI. The CDR3 extends over 14 amino acids. The V end was cut by 7 bases, the J end by 1 base, with 13 bases between. Here the CDR3 reads CASTGGSRNTEAFF. The CDR3 nucleotides are TGTGCCAGCACCGGGGGTTCGAGGAACACTGAAGCTTTCTTT. The complete variable domain, with remaining parts taken from reference TRBV2 and TRBJ1-1, reads EPEVTQTPSHQVTQMGQEVILRCVPISNHLYFYWYRQILGQKVEFLVSFYNNEISEKSEIFDDQFSVERPDGSNFTLKIRSTKLEDSAMYFCASTGGSRNTEAFFGQGTRLTVV.